This TCR beta chain was sequenced in a study of radiation and T cells in renal cell carcinoma. Sequenced by immunoSEQ multiplex PCR; TCRdb stores in-frame clones only, minus some. Among roughly 100,000 clones, approximately 80% were seen once, and the ten largest hold roughly 6%. Indicated time point: baseline pretreatment blood. Specified treatment: 15 Gy SBRT to primary tumor, nephrectomy 4 weeks later. V lost 0 bases, J lost 4 bases, and 12 bases stayed unmatched. The germline V gene encodes CDR1 SGDLS and CDR2 YYNGEE. The length of the CDR3 is 17 residues. Sequences were derived from blood, sampled from a patient whose treatment included radiotherapy and nephrectomy. The sequence was collected from a man between 60 and 70 years old with renal cell carcinoma. This chain uses TRBV9 with TRBJ2-5, with 7 bases fitting TRBD1. CDR3 residues: CASSVGLGGSSRETQYF. Written as DNA, the CDR3 is TGTGCCAGCAGCGTAGGGTTAGGGGGCAGCTCTCGAGAGACCCAGTACTTC. Complete variable domain (other parts from reference TRBV9 and TRBJ2-5): DSGVTQTPKHLITATGQRVTLRCSPRSGDLSVYWYQQSLDQGLQFLIQYYNGEERAKGNILERFSAQQFPDLHSELNLSSLELGDSALYFCASSVGLGGSSRETQYFGPGTRLLVL.